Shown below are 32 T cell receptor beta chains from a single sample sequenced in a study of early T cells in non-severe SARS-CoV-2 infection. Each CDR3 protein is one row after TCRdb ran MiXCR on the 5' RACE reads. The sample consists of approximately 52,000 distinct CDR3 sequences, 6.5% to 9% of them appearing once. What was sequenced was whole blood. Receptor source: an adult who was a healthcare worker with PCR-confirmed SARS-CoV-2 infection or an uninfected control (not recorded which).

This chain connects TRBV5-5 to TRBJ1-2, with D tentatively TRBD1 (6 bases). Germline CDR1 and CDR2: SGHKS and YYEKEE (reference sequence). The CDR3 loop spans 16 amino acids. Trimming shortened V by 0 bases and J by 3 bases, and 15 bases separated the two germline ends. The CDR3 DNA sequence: TGTGCCAGCAGCTTGGCCGGCCGACAGGAGTACTATGGCTACACCTTC. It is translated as CASSLAGRQEYYGYTF.

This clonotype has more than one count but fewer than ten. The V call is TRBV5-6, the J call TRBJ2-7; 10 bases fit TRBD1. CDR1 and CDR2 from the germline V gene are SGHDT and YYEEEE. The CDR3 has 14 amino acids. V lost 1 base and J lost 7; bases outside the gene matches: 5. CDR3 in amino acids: CASSLSGTGDEQYF. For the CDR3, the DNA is TGTGCCAGCAGCTTGTCCGGGACAGGGGATGAGCAGTACTTC.

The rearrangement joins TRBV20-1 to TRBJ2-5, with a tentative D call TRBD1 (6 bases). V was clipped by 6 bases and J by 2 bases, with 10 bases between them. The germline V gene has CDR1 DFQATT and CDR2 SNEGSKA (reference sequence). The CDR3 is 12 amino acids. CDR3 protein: CSAGTTQETQYF. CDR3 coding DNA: TGCAGTGCCGGGACAACACAAGAGACCCAGTACTTC.

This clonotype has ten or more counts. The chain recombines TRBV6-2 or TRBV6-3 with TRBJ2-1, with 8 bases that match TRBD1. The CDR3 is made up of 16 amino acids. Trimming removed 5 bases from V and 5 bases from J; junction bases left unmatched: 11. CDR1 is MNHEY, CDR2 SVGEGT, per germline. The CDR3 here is CASSIQGASANNEQFF. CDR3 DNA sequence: TGTGCCAGCAGTATCCAGGGGGCCTCAGCCAACAATGAGCAGTTCTTC.

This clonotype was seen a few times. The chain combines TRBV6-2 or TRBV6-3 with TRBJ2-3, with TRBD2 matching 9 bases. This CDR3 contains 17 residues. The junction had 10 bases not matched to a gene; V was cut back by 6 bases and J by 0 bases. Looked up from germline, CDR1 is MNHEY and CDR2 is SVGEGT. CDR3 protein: CASRPGTSRASTDTQYF. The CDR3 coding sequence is TGTGCCAGCAGACCCGGGACTAGCAGAGCTAGCACAGATACGCAGTATTTT.

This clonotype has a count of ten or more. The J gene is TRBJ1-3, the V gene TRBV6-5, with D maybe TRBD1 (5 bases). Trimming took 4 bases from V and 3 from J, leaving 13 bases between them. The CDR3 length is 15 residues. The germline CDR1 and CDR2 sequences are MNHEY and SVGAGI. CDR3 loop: CASSSSWTIGNTIYF. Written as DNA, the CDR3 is TGTGCCAGCAGTTCTTCTTGGACAATTGGAAACACCATATATTTT.

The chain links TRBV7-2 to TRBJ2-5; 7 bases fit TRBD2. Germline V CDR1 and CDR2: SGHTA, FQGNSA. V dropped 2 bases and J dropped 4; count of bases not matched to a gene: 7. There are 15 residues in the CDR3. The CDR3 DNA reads TGTGCCAGCAGCTTAAGCCGGGGCGGGAGAGAGACCCAGTACTTC. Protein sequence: CASSLSRGGRETQYF. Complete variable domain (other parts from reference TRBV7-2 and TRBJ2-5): GAGVSQSPSNKVTEKGKDVELRCDPISGHTALYWYRQSLGQGLEFLIYFQGNSAPDKSGLPSDRFSAERTGGSVSTLTIQRTQQEDSAVYLCASSLSRGGRETQYFGPGTRLLVL.

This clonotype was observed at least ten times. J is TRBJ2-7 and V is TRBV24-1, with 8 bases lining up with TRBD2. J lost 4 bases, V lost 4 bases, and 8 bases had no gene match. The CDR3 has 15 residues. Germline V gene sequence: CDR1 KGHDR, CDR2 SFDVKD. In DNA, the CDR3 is TGTGCCACCAGTGACGGAAGCAGCGGGAGTTACGAGCAGTACTTC. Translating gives CATSDGSSGSYEQYF.

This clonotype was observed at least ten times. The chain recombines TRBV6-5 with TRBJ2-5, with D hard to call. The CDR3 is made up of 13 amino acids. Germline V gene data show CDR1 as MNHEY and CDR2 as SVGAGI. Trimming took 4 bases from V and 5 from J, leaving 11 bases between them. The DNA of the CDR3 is TGTGCCAGCAGTTCTCTCCTCGGGGAGACCCAGTACTTC. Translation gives CASSSLLGETQYF.

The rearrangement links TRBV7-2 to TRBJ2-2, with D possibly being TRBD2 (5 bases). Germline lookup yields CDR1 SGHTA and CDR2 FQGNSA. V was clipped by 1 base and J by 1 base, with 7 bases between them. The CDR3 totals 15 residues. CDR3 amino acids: CASSLVRENTGELFF. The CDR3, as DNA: TGTGCCAGCAGCTTAGTTCGGGAGAACACCGGGGAGCTGTTTTTT.

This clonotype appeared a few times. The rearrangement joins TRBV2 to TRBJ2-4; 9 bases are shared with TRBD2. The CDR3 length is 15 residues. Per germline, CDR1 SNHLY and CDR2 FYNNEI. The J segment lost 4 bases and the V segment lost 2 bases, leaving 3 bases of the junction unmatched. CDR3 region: CASSEQAGGKNIQYF. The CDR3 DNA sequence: TGTGCCAGCAGTGAACAGGCGGGAGGGAAAAACATTCAGTACTTC.

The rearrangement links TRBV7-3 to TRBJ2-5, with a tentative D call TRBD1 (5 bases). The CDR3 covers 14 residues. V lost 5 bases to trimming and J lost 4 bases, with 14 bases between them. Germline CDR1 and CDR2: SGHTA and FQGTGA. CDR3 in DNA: TGTGCCAGCAGCGCCCCAGGGTTCCCAGAGACCCAGTACTTC. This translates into CASSAPGFPETQYF.

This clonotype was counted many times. The CDR3 here is CASSLKGRFRTGELFF. CDR3 coding DNA: TGTGCCAGCAGTTTAAAAGGGCGTTTCCGCACCGGGGAGCTGTTTTTT. The J gene is TRBJ2-2, the V gene TRBV27, with no clear D. The CDR3 totals 16 residues. V was trimmed by 2 bases and J by 4 bases, leaving 14 bases between them. CDR1 and CDR2 (germline): MNHEY, SMNVEV (reference sequence).

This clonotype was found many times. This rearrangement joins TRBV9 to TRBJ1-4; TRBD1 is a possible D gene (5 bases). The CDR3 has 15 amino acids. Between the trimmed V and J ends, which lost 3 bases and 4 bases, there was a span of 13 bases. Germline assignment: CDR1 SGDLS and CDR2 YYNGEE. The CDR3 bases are TGTGCCAGCAGCGAACGGGGACGGATTAATGAAAAACTGTTTTTT. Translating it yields CASSERGRINEKLFF.

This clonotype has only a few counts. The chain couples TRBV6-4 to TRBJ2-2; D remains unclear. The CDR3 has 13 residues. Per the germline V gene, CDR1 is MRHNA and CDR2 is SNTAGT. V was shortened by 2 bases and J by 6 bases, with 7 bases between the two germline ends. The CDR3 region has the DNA TGTGCCAGCAGTGACAGGGTGGCCGGGGAGCTGTTTTTT. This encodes CASSDRVAGELFF.

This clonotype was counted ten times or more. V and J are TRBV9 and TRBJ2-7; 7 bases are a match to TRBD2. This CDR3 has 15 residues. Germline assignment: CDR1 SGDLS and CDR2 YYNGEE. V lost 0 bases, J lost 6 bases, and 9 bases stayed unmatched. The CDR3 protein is CASSVGLAASVEQYF. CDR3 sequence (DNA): TGTGCCAGCAGCGTAGGACTAGCCGCCTCTGTCGAGCAGTACTTC.

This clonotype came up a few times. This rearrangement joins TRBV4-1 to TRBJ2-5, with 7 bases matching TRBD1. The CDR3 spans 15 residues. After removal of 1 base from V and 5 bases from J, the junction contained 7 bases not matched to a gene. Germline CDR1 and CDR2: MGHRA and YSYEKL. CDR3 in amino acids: CASSQVRGGPETQYF. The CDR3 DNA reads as TGCGCCAGCAGCCAAGTAAGAGGGGGCCCGGAGACCCAGTACTTC.

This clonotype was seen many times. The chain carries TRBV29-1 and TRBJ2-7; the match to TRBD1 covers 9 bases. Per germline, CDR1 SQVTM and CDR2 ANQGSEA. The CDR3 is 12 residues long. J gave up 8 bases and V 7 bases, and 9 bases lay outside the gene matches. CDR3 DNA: TGCAGCGGGGGGGACAGGGCCCTACAGCAGTACTTC. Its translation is CSGGDRALQQYF.

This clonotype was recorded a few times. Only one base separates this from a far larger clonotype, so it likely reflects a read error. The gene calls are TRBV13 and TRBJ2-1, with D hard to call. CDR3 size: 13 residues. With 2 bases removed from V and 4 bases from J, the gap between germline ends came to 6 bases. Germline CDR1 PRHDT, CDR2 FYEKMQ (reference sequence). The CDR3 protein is CASSLTAYNEQFF. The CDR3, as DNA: TGTGCCAGCAGCTTAACAGCGTACAATGAGCAGTTCTTC.

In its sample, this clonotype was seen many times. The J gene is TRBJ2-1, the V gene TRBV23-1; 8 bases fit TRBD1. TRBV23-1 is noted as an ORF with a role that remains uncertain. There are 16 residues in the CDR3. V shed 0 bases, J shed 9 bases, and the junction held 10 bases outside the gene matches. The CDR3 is CASSQSETGDKVEQFF. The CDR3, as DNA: TGCGCCAGCAGTCAATCGGAGACAGGGGACAAGGTTGAGCAGTTCTTC.

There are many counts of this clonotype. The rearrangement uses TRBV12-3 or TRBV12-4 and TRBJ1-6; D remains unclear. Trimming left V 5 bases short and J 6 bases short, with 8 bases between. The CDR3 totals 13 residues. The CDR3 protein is CASSVQINSPLHF. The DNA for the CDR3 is TGTGCCAGCAGTGTACAGATTAATTCACCCCTCCACTTT.

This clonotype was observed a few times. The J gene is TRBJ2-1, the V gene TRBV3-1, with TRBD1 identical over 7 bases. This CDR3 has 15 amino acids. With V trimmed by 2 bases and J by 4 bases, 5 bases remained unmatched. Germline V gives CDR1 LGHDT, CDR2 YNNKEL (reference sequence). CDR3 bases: TGTGCCAGCAGCCAACTCCGGGACAGTTACAATGAGCAGTTCTTC. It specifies CASSQLRDSYNEQFF.

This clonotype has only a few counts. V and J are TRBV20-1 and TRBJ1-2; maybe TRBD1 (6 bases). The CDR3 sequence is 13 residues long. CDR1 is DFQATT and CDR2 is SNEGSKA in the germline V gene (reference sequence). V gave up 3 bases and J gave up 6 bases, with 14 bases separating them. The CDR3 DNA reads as TGCAGTGCTAGGCGGGGGCAGGAAAATGGCTACACCTTC. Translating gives CSARRGQENGYTF.

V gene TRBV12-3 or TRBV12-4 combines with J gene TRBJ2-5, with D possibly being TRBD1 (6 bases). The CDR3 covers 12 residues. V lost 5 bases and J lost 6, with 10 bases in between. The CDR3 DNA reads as TGTGCCAGCAGTATAGGGGGTCAGACCCAGTACTTC. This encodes CASSIGGQTQYF.

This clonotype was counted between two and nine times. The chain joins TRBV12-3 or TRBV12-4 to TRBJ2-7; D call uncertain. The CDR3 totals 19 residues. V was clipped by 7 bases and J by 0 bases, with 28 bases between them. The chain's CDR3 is CASNPRGFLSSWHSYEQYF. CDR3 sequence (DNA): TGTGCCAGCAACCCCCGAGGTTTCTTGAGCAGTTGGCACTCCTACGAGCAGTACTTC.

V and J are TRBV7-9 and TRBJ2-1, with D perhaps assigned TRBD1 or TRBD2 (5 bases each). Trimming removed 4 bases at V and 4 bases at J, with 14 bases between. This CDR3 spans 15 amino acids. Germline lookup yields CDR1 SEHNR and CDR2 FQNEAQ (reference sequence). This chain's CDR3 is CASSSPVGVYNEQFF. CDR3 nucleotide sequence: TGTGCCAGCAGCTCACCAGTGGGGGTTTACAATGAGCAGTTCTTC.

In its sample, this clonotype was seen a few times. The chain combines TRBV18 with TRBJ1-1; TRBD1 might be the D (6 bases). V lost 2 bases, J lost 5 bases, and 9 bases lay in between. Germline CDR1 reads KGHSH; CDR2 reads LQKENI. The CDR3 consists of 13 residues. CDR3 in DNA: TGTGCCAGCTCACCAGCAGGGGCTACTGAAGCTTTCTTT. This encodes CASSPAGATEAFF.

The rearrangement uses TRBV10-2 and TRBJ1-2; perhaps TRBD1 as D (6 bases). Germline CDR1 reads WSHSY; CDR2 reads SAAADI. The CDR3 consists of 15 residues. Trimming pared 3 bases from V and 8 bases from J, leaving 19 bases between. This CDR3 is CASSDLGAGGEGYTF. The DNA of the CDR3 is TGCGCCAGCAGTGATTTGGGGGCCGGGGGCGAAGGCTACACCTTC.

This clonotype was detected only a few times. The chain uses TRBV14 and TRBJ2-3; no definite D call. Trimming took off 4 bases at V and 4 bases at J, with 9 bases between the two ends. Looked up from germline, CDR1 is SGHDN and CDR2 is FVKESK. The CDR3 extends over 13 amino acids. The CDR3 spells CASSPRNADTQYF. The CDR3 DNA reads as TGTGCCAGCAGCCCCCGGAATGCAGATACGCAGTATTTT.

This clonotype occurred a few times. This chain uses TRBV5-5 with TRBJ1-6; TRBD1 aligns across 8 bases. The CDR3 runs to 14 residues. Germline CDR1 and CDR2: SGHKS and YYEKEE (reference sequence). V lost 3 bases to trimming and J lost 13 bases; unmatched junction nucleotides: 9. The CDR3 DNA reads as TGTGCCAGCAGCTCCGGACAGGGCCGAGATCCCCTCCACTTT. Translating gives CASSSGQGRDPLHF.

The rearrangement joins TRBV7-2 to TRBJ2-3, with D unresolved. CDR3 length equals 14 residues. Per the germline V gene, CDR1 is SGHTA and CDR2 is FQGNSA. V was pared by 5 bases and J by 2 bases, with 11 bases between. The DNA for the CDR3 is TGTGCCAGCAGCGTAGACGGATCCACAGATACGCAGTATTTT. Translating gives CASSVDGSTDTQYF.

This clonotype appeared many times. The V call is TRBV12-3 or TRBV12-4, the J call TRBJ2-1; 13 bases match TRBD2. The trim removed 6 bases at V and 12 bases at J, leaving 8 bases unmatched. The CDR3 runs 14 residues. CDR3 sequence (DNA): TGTGCCAGCAGACTTACTAGCGGGGGGGCCGTGCAGTTCTTC. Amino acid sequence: CASRLTSGGAVQFF.